The T cell receptor (beta chain) under discussion was sequenced for a study of T cell changes during pregnancy in multiple sclerosis. CDR1 and CDR2 from the germline V gene are SGHKS and YYEKEE (reference sequence). V was pared by 3 bases and J by 8 bases, with 17 bases between. The length of the CDR3 is 14 residues. The assay was immunoSEQ multiplex PCR, and TCRdb's table has in-frame clones only and misses some. The table has about 58,000 clones, about 90% seen once. The gene calls are TRBV5-5 and TRBJ1-2; D is perhaps TRBD1 (6 bases). The starting material was CD4+ T cells from peripheral blood mononuclear cells, obtained after pregnancy. This clonotype was sampled from a female donor in good health, enrolled as a control in a pregnancy study. The CDR3 DNA follows: TGTGCCAGCAGCTCCCCAGGGGTTTTTAGGGGCTACACCTTC. Translated, it gives CASSSPGVFRGYTF.